Listed here are 6 T cell receptor beta chains from one sample, sequenced in a study of cytomegalovirus exposure and HLA in healthy donors. The primer mix had 60 Vbeta and 13 Jbeta primers. Assay used: immunoSEQ multiplex PCR; TCRdb lists only in-frame clones, some missing. The sample consists of some 200,000 clones, approximately 70% of them appearing once. The sequencing sample was made of PBMCs. The source of these receptors is a woman younger than 45 in good health and CMV-seronegative.

The chain employs TRBV7-9 and TRBJ2-1; D is perhaps TRBD1 (5 bases). Trimming removed 4 bases from V and 5 bases from J, with 18 bases in between. Looked up from germline, CDR1 is SEHNR and CDR2 is FQNEAQ (reference sequence). This CDR3 spans 16 amino acids. CDR3 DNA sequence: TGTGCCAGCAGCTCCCCTCTCAGGGCAAGAAACAATGAGCAGTTCTTC. It translates to CASSSPLRARNNEQFF.

This clone was seen more than once but under ten times. This sequence joins TRBV5-5 and TRBJ2-3; 16 nucleotides agree with TRBD2. The CDR3 consists of 17 residues. V dropped 3 bases and J dropped 5; count of bases not matched to a gene: 6. Germline V gene lookup returns CDR1 SGHKS and CDR2 YYEKEE (reference sequence). This CDR3 is CASSSGTSGGALDTQYF. The CDR3, as DNA: TGTGCCAGCAGCTCCGGGACTAGCGGGGGGGCCTTAGATACGCAGTATTTT.

This clone has a handful of counts. The V call is TRBV4-1, the J call TRBJ2-3; TRBD1 is a possible D gene (5 bases). The V gene's germline CDR1 is MGHRA and CDR2 YSYEKL. The CDR3 is 14 amino acids. Trimming took off 0 bases at V and 7 bases at J, with 11 bases between the two ends. The CDR3 bases are TGCGCCAGCAGCCAAGAGGCCAGGGTGTATACGCAGTATTTT. Translating it yields CASSQEARVYTQYF.

The chain recombines TRBV13 with TRBJ2-4; D not resolved. In germline, CDR1 is PRHDT, CDR2 FYEKMQ (reference sequence). V dropped 2 bases and J dropped 0 bases, with 5 bases sitting between them. This CDR3 is built from 14 residues. The CDR3: CASSLRLAKNIQYF. The CDR3 DNA sequence: TGTGCCAGCAGCTTACGGTTAGCCAAAAACATTCAGTACTTC.

The CDR3 loop is CASSMPPGLAGGDTQYF. The DNA for the CDR3 is TGTGCCAGTAGTATGCCCCCGGGACTAGCGGGGGGAGATACGCAGTATTTT. The genes are TRBV19 and TRBJ2-3; 15 positions match TRBD2. With V trimmed by 3 bases and J by 5 bases, 6 bases remained unmatched. This CDR3 is 17 amino acids long. Germline loops: CDR1 LNHDA, CDR2 SQIVND (reference sequence).

The rearrangement links TRBV15 to TRBJ2-3; 9 bases are a match to TRBD2. Germline V gives CDR1 LNHNV, CDR2 YYDKDF (reference sequence). With 0 bases clipped from V and 2 bases from J, the junction kept 18 bases outside the gene matches. This CDR3 region has 21 residues. CDR3 DNA sequence: TGTGCCACCAGCAGAGATAGGGCCCTCCCGGGTTCTAGCGGGGACACAGATACGCAGTATTTT. Its translation: CATSRDRALPGSSGDTDTQYF. Together with reference TRBV15 and TRBJ2-3, the CDR3 gives the full variable domain: DAMVIQNPRYQVTQFGKPVTLSCSQTLNHNVMYWYQQKSSQAPKLLFHYYDKDFNNEADTPDNFQSRRPNTSFCFLDIRSPGLGDTAMYLCATSRDRALPGSSGDTDTQYFGPGTRLTVL.